What follows are 30 T cell receptor beta chains derived from one specimen sequenced in a study of T cells expressing NK-cell markers. TCRdb reworked the 5' RACE reads into one entry per CDR3 protein, no DNA. This sample's table has 550,000 to 600,000 distinct CDR3 sequences. The sequencing sample was made of blood T cells: a sorted CD56 or NKG2C T cell subset, CD4+ or CD8+ T cells, or bulk PBMC T cells (not recorded which). Receptors were obtained from a young man in good health.

The genes are TRBV10-3 and TRBJ1-6. The CDR3 is made up of 15 amino acids. The germline gives CDR1 ENHRY, CDR2 SYGVKD. The CDR3 sequence: CAISDSLGGNSPLHF.

The chain has TRBV5-1 and TRBJ1-1. The CDR3 spans 11 residues. In germline, CDR1 is SGHRS, CDR2 YFSETQ. CDR3 in amino acids: CASSPGGRTFF.

The genes are TRBV12-3 or TRBV12-4 and TRBJ1-5; the D call of TRBD1 rests on TCRdb alone, since no DNA is present to check it. This CDR3 has 15 amino acids. The CDR3 reads CASRWTGRQTQPQHF.

The chain combines TRBV20-1 with TRBJ2-7; TCRdb gives TRBD2 as the D gene, but with no DNA this cannot be confirmed. In germline, CDR1 is DFQATT, CDR2 SNEGSKA (reference sequence). The CDR3 length is 15 residues. The CDR3 loop is CSAGTAVRSGPEQYF.

The chain combines TRBV20-1 with TRBJ2-1; TCRdb reports TRBD2, a call that lacks DNA to check it against. The germline V gene has CDR1 DFQATT and CDR2 SNEGSKA (reference sequence). CDR3 length: 14 residues. The CDR3 region is CSAGHGGKYNEQFF.

V usage is TRBV12-3 or TRBV12-4 and J usage is TRBJ2-7; the TCRdb D gene call, TRBD1, has no DNA to confirm it. This CDR3 contains 14 residues. This CDR3 reads CASSLKDRGLEQYF.

The chain carries TRBV7-2 and TRBJ2-7. This CDR3 has 11 amino acids. Per germline, CDR1 SGHTA and CDR2 FQGNSA. The CDR3 here is CASRKMNEQYF.

The rearrangement links TRBV5-4 to TRBJ2-3; TCRdb's D call, TRBD2, is unchecked because there is no DNA. Per the germline V gene, CDR1 is SGHNT and CDR2 is YYREEE (reference sequence). This CDR3 contains 15 residues. The chain's CDR3 is CASSLDGGNTDTQYF.

The chain has TRBV6-5 and TRBJ1-5; absent DNA, TCRdb's TRBD1 call cannot be checked. The germline V gene has CDR1 MNHEY and CDR2 SVGAGI. CDR3 length: 16 residues. The CDR3 protein is CASSYSYSGEAQPQHF.

The V gene is TRBV20-1, the J gene TRBJ1-1. The CDR3 sequence is 13 residues long. From germline, CDR1 is DFQATT and CDR2 SNEGSKA (reference sequence). CDR3 amino acids: CSARPLGPTEAFF.

The chain uses TRBV20-1 and TRBJ1-5; TCRdb's assignment of TRBD1 cannot be checked, as there is no DNA. This CDR3 is 15 amino acids long. Germline V gives CDR1 DFQATT, CDR2 SNEGSKA (reference sequence). CDR3 region: CSAIPGQGGDQPQHF.

J is TRBJ2-7 and V is TRBV28; TCRdb's D gene call, TRBD1, goes unchecked for lack of DNA. Germline CDR1 is MDHEN and CDR2 is SYDVKM. The CDR3 length is 15 residues. CDR3: CASSSRQGRTYEQYF. The whole variable domain, filled in from reference TRBV28 and TRBJ2-7, reads DVKVTQSSRYLVKRTGEKVFLECVQDMDHENMFWYRQDPGLGLRLIYFSYDVKMKEKGDIPEGYSVSREKKERFSLILESASTNQTSMYLCASSSRQGRTYEQYFGPGTRLTVT.

The rearrangement joins TRBV12-3 or TRBV12-4 to TRBJ2-1; TCRdb's D gene call, TRBD2, goes unchecked for lack of DNA. The CDR3 is 17 residues long. The CDR3: CASIKGLAGGLGNEQFF.

J is TRBJ2-3 and V is TRBV10-3. The CDR3 loop spans 17 amino acids. CDR1 ENHRY and CDR2 SYGVKD come from the germline V gene. The CDR3 is CAISVLSGSTSTDTQYF.

This chain uses TRBV4-2 with TRBJ2-7; the TCRdb D gene call, TRBD1, has no DNA to confirm it. Germline CDR1 is LGHNA and CDR2 is YNFKEQ. The CDR3 runs 17 residues. The CDR3 loop is CASSQELTGDRGYEQYF.

This chain connects TRBV12-3 or TRBV12-4 to TRBJ2-3; the TCRdb D gene call, TRBD1, has no DNA to confirm it. The CDR3 covers 16 residues. CDR3 protein: CASWDPGRSRTDTQYF.

This CDR3 reads CASSLESRQFF. This chain connects TRBV5-1 to TRBJ2-1. Germline V gives CDR1 SGHRS, CDR2 YFSETQ. This CDR3 is built from 11 residues.

The rearrangement links TRBV29-1 to TRBJ2-1; as DNA is missing, the TRBD2 call by TCRdb cannot be tested. In germline, CDR1 is SQVTM, CDR2 ANQGSEA. The CDR3 spans 15 residues. The chain's CDR3 is CSVAVSPTSDNEQFF.

The chain is built from TRBV20-1 and TRBJ2-3; TCRdb's D call, TRBD1, is unchecked because there is no DNA. The length of the CDR3 is 13 residues. CDR1 is DFQATT, CDR2 SNEGSKA, per germline (reference sequence). The CDR3 reads CSARPGRLDTQYF.

The chain links TRBV19 to TRBJ1-1; TCRdb's D call, TRBD1, is unchecked because there is no DNA. There are 15 residues in the CDR3. Per the germline V gene, CDR1 is LNHDA and CDR2 is SQIVND (reference sequence). The CDR3 is CASRAGARAHTEAFF.

The rearrangement uses TRBV5-1 and TRBJ2-1; the D call from TCRdb, TRBD1, cannot be confirmed without DNA. The CDR3 has 16 residues. From germline, CDR1 is SGHRS and CDR2 YFSETQ. The CDR3 is CASSSTPWTLYNEQFF.

The gene calls are TRBV4-1 and TRBJ2-2; TCRdb indicates TRBD2, and absent DNA this call remains unverified. Per the germline V gene, CDR1 is MGHRA and CDR2 is YSYEKL. This CDR3 is 16 amino acids long. CDR3 sequence reads: CASRATSGRSTGELFF.

The V gene is TRBV29-1, the J gene TRBJ1-2; the TRBD1 assignment by TCRdb is unverifiable without DNA. The CDR3 contains 13 residues. Germline assignment: CDR1 SQVTM and CDR2 ANQGSEA. This chain's CDR3 is CSVAAGDRYGYTF.

The gene calls are TRBV29-1 and TRBJ2-1; TCRdb names TRBD1, which stays unverified in the absence of DNA. Germline V CDR1 and CDR2: SQVTM, ANQGSEA. This CDR3 contains 15 residues. The CDR3 sequence is CSVVVKGGFYNEQFF.

CDR3 in amino acids: CSVNPRQGTDTQYF. This chain connects TRBV29-1 to TRBJ2-3; the D call from TCRdb, TRBD1, cannot be confirmed without DNA. CDR1 is SQVTM and CDR2 is ANQGSEA in the germline V gene. This CDR3 has 14 residues.

The V call is TRBV6-5, the J call TRBJ1-3. Per germline, CDR1 MNHEY and CDR2 SVGAGI. This CDR3 spans 17 amino acids. The CDR3 spells CASSWNGPGRAGNTIYF.

The chain recombines TRBV28 with TRBJ2-7; the TRBD2 assignment by TCRdb is unverifiable without DNA. Germline V gives CDR1 MDHEN, CDR2 SYDVKM. This CDR3 spans 15 amino acids. This CDR3 reads CASSSAASGTYEQYF.

This rearrangement joins TRBV11-3 to TRBJ2-1; the D gene TCRdb calls, TRBD2, cannot be checked with no DNA. The CDR3 runs to 14 residues. The germline gives CDR1 SGHNT, CDR2 YENEEA. CDR3 sequence reads: CASMREKGFNEQFF.

The chain recombines TRBV29-1 with TRBJ2-5; TCRdb selects TRBD2, and the lack of DNA leaves this call unchecked. Germline-derived CDR1 and CDR2 are SQVTM and ANQGSEA. The CDR3 is 17 amino acids. CDR3 residues: CSVEGVIGLAGVETQYF.

V gene TRBV18 combines with J gene TRBJ2-7; TCRdb picks TRBD2, but there is no DNA to check that call. The germline V gene has CDR1 KGHSH and CDR2 LQKENI. The CDR3 covers 16 residues. The CDR3 sequence: CASSPGLAGRSYEQYF.